The 19 T cell receptor delta chains below were found in one sample sequenced in a study of γδ T cells in repeated Plasmodium falciparum infection. Gammadelta T cells were flow-sorted from PBMC into Vgamma9/Vdelta2+ and Vdelta2-negative populations for bulk analysis. TCRdb made new clone calls on the multiplex PCR reads using CATT. The sample lists under 50,000 delta-chain clones, roughly 1.5% seen once, with about 9.1% in the top ten. Sequenced sample: gamma-delta T cells from blood. These receptors were obtained from a pool of human donors (malaria-infected and uninfected, not separated).

This clone was counted at least ten times. Other DNA sequences from this sample encode an identical CDR3 as well. The rearrangement links TRDV1 to TRDJ1, with TRDD3 matching over 12 bases. Germline V gene sequence: CDR1 TSWWSYY, CDR2 QGS. The V and J ends lost 5 bases and 0 bases, in that order; junction bases with no gene match: 7. This CDR3 spans 17 amino acids. The DNA for the CDR3 is TGTGCTCTTGGGACCAACTGGGGGATACTGTACACCGATAAACTCATCTTT. It translates to CALGTNWGILYTDKLIF.

With regard to this clone: This DNA's translation and the protein TCRdb lists, from a much larger clone, do not match at residue 16, likely due to a read error; the protein shown is translated from the DNA. The chain has TRDV1 and TRDJ1; maybe TRDD2 (8 bases). The CDR3 length is 18 residues. Germline assignment: CDR1 TSWWSYY and CDR2 QGS. CDR3 in amino acids: CALTSYVRIWGLTDKPIF. CDR3 DNA sequence: TGTGCTCTTACTTCCTACGTTCGTATCTGGGGGCTAACCGATAAACCCATCTTT.

This clone was detected a few times. With a far larger clone one base away, a read error is the likely cause. The sample has other DNA sequences that encode this CDR3 too. The chain carries TRDV1 and TRDJ2; either TRDD1 or TRDD3 may fit D (5 bases each). The J gene, absent from TCRdb, was called here by matching the DNA to germline. This CDR3 region has 21 residues. Germline-derived CDR1 and CDR2 are TSWWSYY and QGS. Trimming pared 2 bases from V and 4 bases from J, leaving 29 bases between. The CDR3: CALGEESYHEMGKGETAQLFF. The CDR3 bases are TGTGCTCTTGGGGAAGAGTCGTACCATGAAATGGGTAAAGGGGAGACAGCACAACTCTTCTTT.

Note on this clone: The TCRdb protein comes from a much larger clone and disagrees with this DNA's translation at residue 14, likely due to a read error; the protein given here is derived from the DNA. The V and J genes are TRDV1 and TRDJ1; the match to TRDD3 covers 11 bases. TCRdb gives no J gene; it was assigned here by matching the DNA to germline. This CDR3 has 17 amino acids. Germline CDR1 is TSWWSYY and CDR2 is QGS. The CDR3 DNA sequence: TGTGCTCTTGGGGGGCGACTGGGGGATAGTTACTCCGATAGACTCATCTTT. As protein: CALGGRLGDSYSDRLIF.

This clone was picked up a small number of times. A far larger clone is off by one base, so a read error is likely. Distinct nucleotide sequences in the sample also encode this CDR3. The chain uses TRDV1 and TRDJ1, with 8 bases lining up with TRDD2. CDR1 is TSWWSYY, CDR2 QGS, per germline. V gave up 4 bases and J gave up 0 bases; unmatched junction bases: 22. The CDR3 sequence is 21 residues long. For the CDR3, the DNA is TGTGCTCTTGGGGGGCTTCCTACGAGAAACTCCGGGCGTCGCTACACCGATAAACTCATCTTT. Protein: CALGGLPTRNSGRRYTDKLIF.

On this clone: TCRdb's listed protein matches a much larger clone and diverges from this DNA's translation at residue 13, likely through a read error; the protein shown comes from the DNA. This chain links TRDV1 with TRDJ1; D is possibly TRDD3 (6 bases). Assignment of the J gene here rests on matching the DNA to germline, because TCRdb gives none. This CDR3 has 19 amino acids. In germline, CDR1 is TSWWSYY, CDR2 QGS. Trimming pared 2 bases from V and 1 base from J, leaving 23 bases between. CDR3 sequence: CALGEGAGARRGCTDKLIF. CDR3 DNA sequence: TGTGCTCTTGGGGAAGGCGCTGGGGCCCGGAGAGGGTGCACCGATAAACTCATCTTT.

This clone was observed at least ten times. The amino acid sequence in TCRdb belongs to a much larger clone and departs from this DNA's translation at residue 8, likely a sequencing read error; the sequence shown is translated from the DNA. This chain connects TRDV1 to TRDJ1; D is unclear. V lost 5 bases and J 8 bases, leaving 21 bases between the germline ends. Germline V gene sequence: CDR1 TSWWSYY, CDR2 QGS. The CDR3 totals 15 residues. The chain's CDR3 is CALGLSPAATVKLIF. CDR3 nucleotide sequence: TGTGCTCTTGGGCTTAGCCCCGCCGCCACCGTCAAACTCATCTTT.

Concerning this clone: Only one base separates this from a far larger clonotype, so it likely reflects a read error. Other DNA sequences in the sample encode the same CDR3. The V call is TRDV2, the J call TRDJ1, with a tentative D call TRDD3 (6 bases). The J gene was missing in TCRdb and was found by matching the end of the DNA to germline. Germline V gene data show CDR1 as GEAIGNYY and CDR2 as EKD. CDR3 length: 17 amino acids. For the CDR3, the DNA is TGCGCCTGTGACCCCACCGGGGGGAGGCCCTCCACCGATAAACTCATCTTT. Translating gives CACDPTGGRPSTDKLIF.

This clone was counted a few times. A far larger clone is a single base away, which makes a read error likely. Additional DNA sequences in this sample encode the identical CDR3. V is TRDV1 and J is TRDJ1; 11 bases fit TRDD3. The CDR3 spans 19 residues. Per germline, CDR1 TSWWSYY and CDR2 QGS. The CDR3: CALGHSFLLLLGDKDKLIF. The CDR3 DNA is TGTGCCCTTGGTCACAGCTTCCTACTTTTACTGGGGGATAAAGATAAACTCATCTTT.

As regards this clone: TCRdb has a much larger clone's protein, which differs at residue 11 from the translation of this DNA, likely because of a read error; what is shown is the protein translated from the DNA. V gene TRDV2 combines with J gene TRDJ1; 11 bases fit TRDD3. Per the germline V gene, CDR1 is GEAIGNYY and CDR2 is EKD. The CDR3 totals 17 residues. V dropped 3 bases and J dropped 3; count of bases not matched to a gene: 11. The chain's CDR3 is CACDLLGDNVKADKLIF. CDR3 DNA sequence: TGTGCCTGTGACTTACTGGGGGATAACGTAAAGGCCGATAAACTCATCTTT.

Concerning this clone itself: This is likely an artifact of a read error, given a far larger clone one base away. This sample includes further DNA sequences coding for the same CDR3. The V gene is TRDV1, the J gene TRDJ3; possibly TRDD3 for D (6 bases). TCRdb lists no J gene, so it was determined here by aligning the DNA to germline. Germline CDR1 is TSWWSYY and CDR2 is QGS. CDR3 length: 19 residues. The CDR3, as DNA: TGTGCCCTCGAACCTTCACTCGGGGGGACATCCTGGGACACCCGACAGATGTTTTTC. Translation gives CALEPSLGGTSWDTRQMFF.

This clone came up a few times. Only one base separates this from a far larger clonotype, so it likely reflects a read error. The sample contains more than one DNA sequence encoding this CDR3. The V gene is TRDV1, the J gene TRDJ2; no reliable D call. TCRdb supplies no J gene; here it was assigned by aligning the nucleotide sequence to germline. The germline V gene has CDR1 TSWWSYY and CDR2 QGS. The CDR3 totals 18 residues. Trimming stripped 1 base from V and 0 bases from J, with 15 bases between. This chain's CDR3 is CALGERTSLAALTAQLFF. In DNA, the CDR3 is TGTGCTCTTGGGGAACGCACCTCCCTCGCCGCTTTGACAGCACAACTCTTCTTT.

In the case of this clone: A far bigger clonotype differs at one base, so this is likely a read error. At the DNA level, this CDR3 is encoded by other sequences in the same sample as well. This chain uses TRDV1 with TRDJ1; TRDD3 aligns across 7 bases. Germline values: CDR1 TSWWSYY, CDR2 QGS. The CDR3 totals 13 residues. The CDR3 spells CALGEHWGLKLIF. CDR3 coding DNA: TGTGCTCTCGGGGAACACTGGGGCCTTAAACTCATCTTT.

This clone was seen a handful of times. This probably arose from a read error, given a far larger clone one base away. Other DNA sequences within the sample encode an identical CDR3. The rearrangement uses TRDV2 and TRDJ1, with 9 bases matching TRDD3. Here the J gene was assigned by germline matching of the DNA, as TCRdb has none. Germline V gene sequence: CDR1 GEAIGNYY, CDR2 EKD. V lost 3 bases and J lost 3; bases outside the gene matches: 13. The CDR3 spans 17 residues. CDR3 residues: CACDPSRTGGYPDKLIF. CDR3 DNA sequence: TGTGCCTGTGACCCATCGCGCACGGGGGGATACCCCGATAAACTCATCTTT.

This clone came up a few times. This likely traces to a read error, being one base from a far larger clone. In the same sample, other DNA sequences code for this CDR3. This chain uses TRDV2 with TRDJ1, with 8 bases aligning to TRDD3. This CDR3 has 17 residues. Germline V gene lookup returns CDR1 GEAIGNYY and CDR2 EKD. The DNA for the CDR3 is TGTGCTTGTGACACCCTAGCCCGGGGGGATAACACCGATAAACTCATCTTT. Amino acid sequence: CACDTLARGDNTDKLIF.

To note about this clone: This is likely an artifact of a read error, given a far larger clone one base away. At the DNA level, this CDR3 is encoded by other sequences in the same sample as well. The chain employs TRDV1 and TRDJ1; TRDD3 agrees at 8 bases. The J gene, not given by TCRdb, was assigned here from a germline match of the nucleotide sequence. J was trimmed by 0 bases and V by 2 bases; bases with no gene match: 20. Germline V gives CDR1 TSWWSYY, CDR2 QGS. The CDR3 extends over 21 amino acids. CDR3 residues: CALGELAFPNTGGTYTDKLIF. The DNA for the CDR3 is TGTGCTCTTGGGGAATTGGCCTTCCCAAATACTGGGGGCACTTACACCGATAAACTCATCTTT.

The chain combines TRDV1 with TRDJ1; TRDD3 aligns across 8 bases. In the absence of a J gene in TCRdb, the DNA was matched to germline to assign it here. CDR1 TSWWSYY and CDR2 QGS come from the germline V gene. V shed 2 bases and J 0 bases; nucleotides not matched to a gene: 8. The CDR3 consists of 17 residues. The DNA of the CDR3 is TGTGCTCTTGGGGAATTGGCCTTACTGGGGGACACCGATAAACTCATCTTT. It codes for CALGELALLGDTDKLIF.

This clone was seen only a few times. This probably arose from a read error, given a far larger clone one base away. Other DNA sequences from this sample encode an identical CDR3 as well. This rearrangement joins TRDV1 to TRDJ1, with 10 positions matching TRDD3. TCRdb records no J gene; here it was assigned by comparing the DNA to germline. The CDR3 length is 16 residues. V gave up 5 bases and J gave up 3 bases; unmatched junction bases: 9. Germline V gene lookup returns CDR1 TSWWSYY and CDR2 QGS. CDR3 sequence reads: CALGPRGGYGPDKLIF. The DNA of the CDR3 is TGTGCTCTTGGGCCCCGAGGGGGATACGGGCCCGATAAACTCATCTTT.

This clone was seen a handful of times. A far bigger clonotype differs at one base, so this is likely a read error. The same CDR3 can be traced to other DNA sequences in this sample. The chain is built from TRDV1 and TRDJ1; unclear D gene. Since TCRdb gives no J gene, matching the DNA to germline was used here to assign it. Germline lookup yields CDR1 TSWWSYY and CDR2 QGS. V lost 3 bases and J lost 0, with 14 bases in between. This CDR3 comprises 16 residues. CDR3 sequence reads: CALGELPPPYTDKLIF. In DNA form, the CDR3 reads TGTGCTCTTGGGGAGCTGCCCCCACCGTACACCGATAAACTCATCTTT.